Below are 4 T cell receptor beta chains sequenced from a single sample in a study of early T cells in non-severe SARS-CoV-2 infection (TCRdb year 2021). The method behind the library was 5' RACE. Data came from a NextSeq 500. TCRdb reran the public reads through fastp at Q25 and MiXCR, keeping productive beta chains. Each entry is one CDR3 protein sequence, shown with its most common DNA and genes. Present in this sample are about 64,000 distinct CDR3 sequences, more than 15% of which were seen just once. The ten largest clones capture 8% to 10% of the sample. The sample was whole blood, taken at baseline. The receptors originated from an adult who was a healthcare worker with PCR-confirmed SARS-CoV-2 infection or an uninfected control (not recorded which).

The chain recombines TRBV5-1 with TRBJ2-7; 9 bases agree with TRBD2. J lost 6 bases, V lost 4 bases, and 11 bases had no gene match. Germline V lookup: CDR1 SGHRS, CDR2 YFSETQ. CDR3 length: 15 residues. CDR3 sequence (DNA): TGCGCCAGCAGCCCGCTCCCAGCGGGGGGTGGCGAGCAGTACTTC. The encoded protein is CASSPLPAGGGEQYF.

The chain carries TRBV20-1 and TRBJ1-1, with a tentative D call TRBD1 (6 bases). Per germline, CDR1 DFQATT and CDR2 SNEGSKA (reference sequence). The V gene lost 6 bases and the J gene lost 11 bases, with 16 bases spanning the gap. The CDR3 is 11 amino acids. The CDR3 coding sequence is TGCAGTGCGGATACAGGGTTATTGGCTTTCTTT. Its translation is CSADTGLLAFF.

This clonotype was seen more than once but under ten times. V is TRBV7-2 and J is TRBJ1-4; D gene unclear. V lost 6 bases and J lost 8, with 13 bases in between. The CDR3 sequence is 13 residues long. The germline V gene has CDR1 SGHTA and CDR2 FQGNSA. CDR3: CASSPPGGEKLFF. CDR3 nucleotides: TGTGCCAGCAGTCCTCCGGGAGGCGAAAAACTGTTTTTT. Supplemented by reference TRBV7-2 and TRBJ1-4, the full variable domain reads GAGVSQSPSNKVTEKGKDVELRCDPISGHTALYWYRQSLGQGLEFLIYFQGNSAPDKSGLPSDRFSAERTGGSVSTLTIQRTQQEDSAVYLCASSPPGGEKLFFGSGTQLSVL.

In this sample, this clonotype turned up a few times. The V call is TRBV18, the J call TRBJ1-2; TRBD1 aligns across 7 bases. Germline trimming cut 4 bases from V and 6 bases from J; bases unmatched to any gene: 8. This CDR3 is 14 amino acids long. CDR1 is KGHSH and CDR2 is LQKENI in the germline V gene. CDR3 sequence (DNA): TGTGCCAGCTCACTCCGCGACAGGGTGGATGGCTACACCTTC. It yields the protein CASSLRDRVDGYTF.